The present T cell receptor (beta chain) was sequenced within a study of Ad26.COV2.S vaccination and SARS-CoV-2 variants. Libraries were prepared by immunoSEQ multiplex PCR; TCRdb keeps only in-frame clonotypes and omits some of them. Here the sample spans hundreds of thousands of clones, approximately 88% being singletons. The study, taken as a whole, reports: Placebo recipients and vaccine recipients were similar in non-spike TCR breadth. Post-vaccination spike-specific CD8+ and CD4+ T cell responses reportedly had substantial breadth.

V lost 7 bases and J 1 base, leaving 10 bases between the germline ends. The CDR3 loop spans 14 amino acids. CDR1 is MGHDK and CDR2 is SYGVNS in the germline V gene. Concerning this clone itself: Antigen unknown.

The treatment denotes: about 20 received Ad26.COV2.S at low or high dose, single or two shots; 5 received placebo; per-sample allocation not given. The samples date from day 63 after the first vaccine or placebo injection. This vaccine is an Ad26 vector that expresses the Wuhan-strain SARS-CoV-2 spike. The sample was peripheral blood, taken in a trial of Ad26.COV2.S vaccine versus placebo. The V and J genes are TRBV25-1 and TRBJ2-2; no reliable D call. The receptor comes from a person between 18 and 65 years old who received the Ad26.COV2.S COVID-19 vaccine or a placebo. CDR3 sequence (DNA): TGTGCCAGCATCTCGGCTGGGAACACCGGGGAGCTGTTTTTT. This encodes CASISAGNTGELFF. The variable domain in full, with the rest retrieved from reference TRBV25-1 and TRBJ2-2, is EADIYQTPRYLVIGTGKKITLECSQTMGHDKMYWYQQDPGMELHLIHYSYGVNSTEKGDLSSESTVSRIRTEHFPLTLESARPSHTSQYLCASISAGNTGELFFGEGSRLTVL.